The TCR beta chain under discussion was sequenced for a study of Graves' ophthalmopathy and Graves' hyperthyroidism. TCR beta CDR3 amplification used RNA transcripts. HTBI-primed RT-PCR formed the first round, and a multiplex PCR formed the second. TCRdb reprocessed the multiplex PCR reads with MiXCR, giving one entry per CDR3 protein. The repertoire holds around 660,000 distinct CDR3 sequences, with roughly 39% as singletons. Germline loops: CDR1 SNHLY, CDR2 FYNNEI. This CDR3 is built from 18 residues. V lost 5 bases, J lost 0 bases, and 14 bases stayed unmatched. Sequenced input: peripheral blood. This clonotype originated in an adult man with Graves' ophthalmopathy. The rearrangement joins TRBV2 to TRBJ2-5, with 8 nucleotides matching TRBD1. This CDR3 is CASSRTTGGQGYQETQYF. CDR3 bases: TGTGCCAGCAGTAGGACAACCGGCGGACAGGGTTACCAAGAGACCCAGTACTTC.